One sample yielded the 12 T cell receptor beta chains listed below, sequenced in a study of T cells in Graves' hyperthyroidism and ophthalmopathy. It was RNA transcripts that yielded the amplified TCR beta CDR3 regions. During a first-round RT-PCR of the TCR CDR3, the HTBI primer set was used. TCRdb re-called the multiplex PCR reads through MiXCR, storing one row per CDR3 protein. The table includes some 490,000 distinct CDR3 sequences, approximately 23% detected once. Sequencing was carried out using blood. The receptors shown here come from a woman in her seventies with Graves' ophthalmopathy.

In its sample, this clonotype was seen many times. The rearrangement links TRBV15 to TRBJ2-5, with 10 bases lining up with TRBD2. The CDR3 has 18 residues. From germline, CDR1 is LNHNV and CDR2 YYDKDF (reference sequence). V shed 3 bases and J 5 bases; nucleotides not matched to a gene: 15. This CDR3 is CATSRDPSGRADGETQYF. In DNA, the CDR3 is TGTGCCACCAGCAGGGACCCCAGCGGGAGGGCTGACGGCGAGACCCAGTACTTC.

The rearrangement links TRBV6-1 to TRBJ2-5; TRBD1 agrees at 9 bases. With V trimmed by 8 bases and J by 1 base, 11 bases remained unmatched. Germline CDR1 and CDR2: MNHNS and SASEGT. The CDR3 extends over 16 amino acids. The DNA for the CDR3 is TGTGCCAGCCAGGGGGGCGGGACAGGGCTCCAAGAGACCCAGTACTTC. Amino acid sequence: CASQGGGTGLQETQYF.

J is TRBJ1-5 and V is TRBV28; 7 bases are shared with TRBD1. CDR3 size: 12 residues. Losses at the gene ends were 8 bases for V and 7 bases for J; bases not matched to a gene: 5. Germline values: CDR1 MDHEN, CDR2 SYDVKM. CDR3 amino acids: CASSRGAQPQHF. In DNA, the CDR3 is TGTGCCAGCTCCAGGGGGGCCCAGCCCCAGCATTTT.

This chain uses TRBV5-1 with TRBJ2-5; unclear D gene. The CDR3 covers 15 residues. Trimming removed 3 bases at V and 3 bases at J, with 15 bases between. The germline gives CDR1 SGHRS, CDR2 YFSETQ. CDR3 nucleotides: TGCGCCAGCAGCTGGGCAGGACGCATGGAAGAGACCCAGTACTTC. It encodes CASSWAGRMEETQYF.

This clonotype has a count of ten or more. The chain links TRBV24-1 to TRBJ2-1, with TRBD2 matching 8 bases. CDR1 and CDR2 from the germline V gene are KGHDR and SFDVKD. Trimming removed 4 bases from V and 6 bases from J; junction bases left unmatched: 7. The CDR3 has 15 amino acids. As DNA, the CDR3 is TGTGCCACCAGTGACCCCGGACGGGGGGGCAATGAGCAGTTCTTC. Its translation: CATSDPGRGGNEQFF.

This clonotype was counted many times. The chain is built from TRBV12-3 or TRBV12-4 and TRBJ2-5, with D possibly called TRBD1 or TRBD2 (5 bases each). The CDR3 consists of 13 residues. V was shortened by 8 bases and J by 0 bases, with 10 bases between the two germline ends. The CDR3 here is CASVGRDQETQYF. The CDR3 nucleotides are TGTGCCAGCGTGGGGCGGGACCAAGAGACCCAGTACTTC.

With respect to this clonotype: One end of the junction is discordant with germline, which a read error may explain. The genes are TRBV18 and TRBJ2-7, with TRBD2 matching over 13 bases. The CDR3 contains 15 residues. The V gene's germline CDR1 is KGHSH and CDR2 LQKENI. The CDR3 loop reads CDSSGGLAGTYEQYF. The CDR3 bases are TGTGACAGCTCGGGGGGACTAGCGGGAACCTACGAGCAGTACTTC.

In its sample, this clonotype was seen many times. The CDR3 DNA sequence: TGTGCCAGCAGCCTGGGGGCTAAAGAGACCCAGTACTTC. It codes for CASSLGAKETQYF. The rearrangement links TRBV7-8 to TRBJ2-5, with D possibly matching TRBD1 (6 bases). This CDR3 region has 13 residues. CDR1 and CDR2 (germline): SGHVS, FQNEAQ. Deletions cut 5 bases from V and 3 bases from J, with 10 bases between.

The chain recombines TRBV15 with TRBJ1-4; D remains ambiguous. The CDR3 contains 14 residues. Per the germline V gene, CDR1 is LNHNV and CDR2 is YYDKDF (reference sequence). V was pared by 8 bases and J by 6 bases, with 16 bases between. DNA of the CDR3: TGTGCCACCCGAGGCAGAAATCAGGATGAAAAACTGTTTTTT. Amino acid sequence: CATRGRNQDEKLFF.

This clonotype was seen repeatedly, ten times or more. The chain has TRBV25-1 and TRBJ2-2; TRBD1 aligns across 8 bases. The CDR3 sequence is 15 residues long. Per germline, CDR1 MGHDK and CDR2 SYGVNS. V lost 1 base, J lost 5 bases, and 3 bases stayed unmatched. In DNA, the CDR3 is TGTGCCAGCAGTGAATCGGACAGGGAAACCGGGGAGCTGTTTTTT. Translation: CASSESDRETGELFF. Looking up the rest from reference TRBV25-1 and TRBJ2-2 gives the full variable domain: EADIYQTPRYLVIGTGKKITLECSQTMGHDKMYWYQQDPGMELHLIHYSYGVNSTEKGDLSSESTVSRIRTEHFPLTLESARPSHTSQYLCASSESDRETGELFFGEGSRLTVL.

The table lists this clonotype with a count of one. The chain is built from TRBV19 and TRBJ2-1; 10 bases match TRBD2. Germline CDR1 LNHDA, CDR2 SQIVND (reference sequence). CDR3 length: 13 amino acids. The V gene end was trimmed by 5 bases and the J gene end by 12 bases; junction bases not matched to a gene: 7. This CDR3 is CASSALSSGRQFF. DNA for the CDR3: TGTGCCAGTAGTGCCCTCTCTAGCGGGAGGCAGTTCTTC.

This clonotype was seen ten or more times. The chain uses TRBV2 and TRBJ2-1, with D unresolved. Germline CDR1 and CDR2: SNHLY and FYNNEI. CDR3 length: 15 residues. Trimming pared 3 bases from V and 10 bases from J, leaving 19 bases between. The DNA of the CDR3 is TGTGCCAGCAGTGAGTGGCGTTCTGCAGGTGAAGAGCAGTTCTTC. Translated, it gives CASSEWRSAGEEQFF.